A selection of T cell receptor beta chains follows, all from one sample in a study of memory CD8 T cells in hepatitis C reinfection. TCRdb's table, derived via immunoSEQ multiplex PCR, lists solely in-frame clones and lacks some. The table records about 47,000 clones, 70% to 90% of them present only once. Source material: naive CD8+ T cells sorted from blood. The receptors originated from a man between 18 and 35 years old with hepatitis C virus infection. CDR3s include the opening cysteine and the closing phenylalanine or tryptophan. A D gene is named only where the DNA matches it firmly. Some rows have no size entry. The others give once, few or many, or a class for an expanded clone.

D: -; J: TRBJ2-1; V: TRBV9; length: 18; size: -; CDR3: CASSTRGGSTYGSNEQFF; DNA: TGTGCCAGCAGCACCCGGGGTGGCTCCACTTACGGTAGCAATGAGCAGTTCTTC
D: TRBD2; J: TRBJ2-1; V: TRBV6-6; length: 16; size: -; CDR3: CASSSGLAGGGNEQFF; DNA: TGTGCCAGCTCCTCCGGCTTAGCGGGGGGAGGCAATGAGCAGTTCTTC
D: -; J: TRBJ1-1; V: TRBV5-1; length: 15; size: few; CDR3: CASSLSSGMNTEAFF; DNA: TGCGCCAGCAGCTTGTCAAGCGGGATGAACACTGAAGCTTTCTTT
D: TRBD2; J: TRBJ2-1; V: TRBV6-1; length: 15; size: -; CDR3: CASSGLAGVYNEQFF; DNA: TGTGCCAGCAGTGGACTAGCGGGCGTCTACAATGAGCAGTTCTTC
D: -; J: TRBJ1-1; V: TRBV4-1; length: 14; size: -; CDR3: CASSQDLKNTEAFF; DNA: TGCGCCAGCAGCCAAGATCTTAAGAACACTGAAGCTTTCTTT
D: TRBD2; J: TRBJ2-1; V: TRBV19; length: 15; size: once; CDR3: CASSITSGRIYEQFF; DNA: TGTGCCAGTAGTATTACCAGCGGGAGAATATATGAGCAGTTCTTC
D: -; J: TRBJ2-1; V: TRBV2; length: 12; size: -; CDR3: CASSSGYDEQFF; DNA: TGTGCCAGCTCGTCCGGTTATGATGAGCAGTTCTTC
D: TRBD1; J: TRBJ1-2; V: TRBV11-2; length: 13; size: -; CDR3: CASSPTGSYGYTF; DNA: TGTGCCAGCAGCCCGACAGGGAGCTATGGCTACACCTTC
D: TRBD2; J: TRBJ2-1; V: TRBV27; length: 16; size: -; CDR3: CASSLSLAGAYNEQFF; DNA: TGTGCCAGCAGTTTATCGCTAGCGGGAGCTTACAATGAGCAGTTCTTC
D: TRBD1; J: TRBJ2-7; V: TRBV5-4; length: 15; size: -; CDR3: CASSVTGTGAYEQYF; DNA: TGTGCCAGCAGCGTCACCGGGACAGGGGCCTACGAGCAGTACTTC
D: -; J: TRBJ2-5; V: TRBV2; length: 15; size: -; CDR3: CASSEERVGGETQYF; DNA: TGTGCCAGCAGTGAAGAGCGGGTCGGAGGAGAGACCCAGTACTTC
D: -; J: TRBJ2-3; V: TRBV7-9; length: 11; size: -; CDR3: CASSLVGLPYF; DNA: TGTGCCAGCAGCTTAGTTGGACTTCCGTATTTT
D: -; J: TRBJ1-1; V: TRBV4-1; length: 14; size: -; CDR3: CASSLRTEYTEAFF; DNA: TGCGCCAGCAGCCTCAGGACTGAGTACACTGAAGCTTTCTTT
D: -; J: TRBJ1-5; V: TRBV9; length: 12; size: -; CDR3: CASSVEGGPQHF; DNA: TGTGCCAGCAGCGTAGAAGGGGGGCCCCAGCATTTT
D: TRBD2; J: TRBJ2-1; V: TRBV6-4; length: 16; size: -; CDR3: CASSDSRLAGNNEQFF; DNA: TGTGCCAGCAGTGACTCCCGACTAGCGGGAAACAATGAGCAGTTCTTC
D: -; J: TRBJ2-5; V: TRBV13; length: 16; size: -; CDR3: CASSPQPTRYEETQYF; DNA: TGTGCCAGCAGCCCACAACCAACTAGATATGAAGAGACCCAGTACTTC
D: -; J: TRBJ2-1; V: TRBV5-5; length: 14; size: -; CDR3: CASIWGWGTYEQFF; DNA: TGTGCCAGCATTTGGGGTTGGGGGACTTATGAGCAGTTCTTC
D: TRBD1; J: TRBJ1-5; V: TRBV7-9; length: 13; size: -; CDR3: CASSLTGEQPQHF; DNA: TGTGCCAGCAGCCTTACAGGGGAACAGCCCCAGCATTTT
D: TRBD1; J: TRBJ1-2; V: TRBV29-1; length: 16; size: -; CDR3: CSVLDPGTGLPYGYTF; DNA: TGCAGCGTCCTTGATCCCGGGACAGGGCTCCCCTATGGCTACACCTTC
D: -; J: TRBJ2-1; V: TRBV4-2; length: 14; size: -; CDR3: CASSHALAFNEQFF; DNA: TGTGCCAGCAGCCACGCCTTAGCCTTTAATGAGCAGTTCTTC
D: TRBD1; J: TRBJ2-5; V: TRBV28; length: 14; size: -; CDR3: CASRPPQGAETQYF; DNA: TGTGCCAGCAGACCCCCGCAGGGGGCAGAGACCCAGTACTTC
D: TRBD1; J: TRBJ1-6; V: TRBV23-1; length: 16; size: -; CDR3: CASSQDRGLYNSPLHF; DNA: TGCGCCAGCAGTCAGGACAGGGGGCTTTATAATTCACCCCTCCACTTT
D: TRBD1; J: TRBJ2-5; V: TRBV28; length: 14; size: -; CDR3: CASQRTGLPVTQYF; DNA: TGTGCCAGTCAGAGGACAGGTCTACCCGTGACCCAGTACTTC
D: -; J: TRBJ2-2; V: TRBV11-2; length: 15; size: -; CDR3: CASSLSTGYTGELFF; DNA: TGTGCCAGCAGCCTGTCGACAGGCTACACCGGGGAGCTGTTTTTT
D: TRBD1; J: TRBJ1-2; V: TRBV4-1; length: 15; size: few; CDR3: CASSPRQGTNYGYTF; DNA: TGCGCCAGCAGCCCACGACAGGGTACGAACTATGGCTACACCTTC
D: TRBD1; J: TRBJ2-7; V: TRBV7-9; length: 13; size: -; CDR3: CASSSRDSYEQYF; DNA: TGTGCCAGCAGCTCCCGGGACAGCTACGAGCAGTACTTC
D: TRBD1; J: TRBJ2-1; V: TRBV11-2; length: 15; size: -; CDR3: CASSAGQGAYNEQFF; DNA: TGTGCCAGCAGCGCCGGACAGGGGGCCTACAATGAGCAGTTCTTC
D: -; J: TRBJ2-3; V: TRBV5-1; length: 15; size: -; CDR3: CASSFSGLPTDTQYF; DNA: TGCGCCAGCAGCTTTTCGGGACTTCCTACAGATACGCAGTATTTT
D: TRBD2; J: TRBJ2-2; V: TRBV10-2; length: 16; size: -; CDR3: CASSESSLASTGELFF; DNA: TGCGCCAGCAGTGAGTCATCACTAGCGTCCACCGGGGAGCTGTTTTTT
D: TRBD2; J: TRBJ2-2; V: TRBV7-9; length: 18; size: -; CDR3: CASSLGLAGGPGTGELFF; DNA: TGTGCCAGCAGCCTGGGACTAGCGGGAGGGCCGGGAACCGGGGAGCTGTTTTTT
D: TRBD1; J: TRBJ2-5; V: TRBV2; length: 15; size: -; CDR3: CASRATGGVRETQYF; DNA: TGTGCCAGCAGGGCGACAGGGGGCGTTAGAGAGACCCAGTACTTC
D: TRBD2; J: TRBJ2-5; V: TRBV27; length: 15; size: few; CDR3: CASSRILAGDETQYF; DNA: TGTGCCAGCAGTCGAATCCTAGCGGGAGATGAGACCCAGTACTTC
D: -; J: TRBJ2-1; V: TRBV2; length: 18; size: once; CDR3: CASSGVRGLAGSYNEQFF; DNA: TGTGCCAGCAGTGGAGTCAGGGGGCTAGCGGGGTCCTACAATGAGCAGTTCTTC
D: -; J: TRBJ2-4; V: TRBV4-1; length: 12; size: -; CDR3: CASSQAGDIQYF; DNA: TGCGCCAGCAGCCAAGCAGGGGACATTCAGTACTTC
D: TRBD2; J: TRBJ2-1; V: TRBV9; length: 18; size: -; CDR3: CASSVATPASGSWDEQFF; DNA: TGTGCCAGCAGCGTAGCTACCCCGGCTAGCGGGAGTTGGGATGAGCAGTTCTTC
D: TRBD1; J: TRBJ1-1; V: TRBV28; length: 16; size: -; CDR3: CASSFRPGQGNTEAFF; DNA: TGTGCCAGCAGTTTTCGTCCGGGACAGGGGAACACTGAAGCTTTCTTT
D: TRBD2; J: TRBJ2-1; V: TRBV2; length: 16; size: few; CDR3: CASSVRASGIDNEQFF; DNA: TGTGCCAGCAGTGTTAGGGCTAGCGGGATCGACAATGAGCAGTTCTTC
D: TRBD1; J: TRBJ1-6; V: TRBV7-8; length: 15; size: -; CDR3: CASSSLTGGNSPLHF; DNA: TGTGCCAGCAGCTCTCTGACAGGGGGGAATTCACCCCTCCACTTT